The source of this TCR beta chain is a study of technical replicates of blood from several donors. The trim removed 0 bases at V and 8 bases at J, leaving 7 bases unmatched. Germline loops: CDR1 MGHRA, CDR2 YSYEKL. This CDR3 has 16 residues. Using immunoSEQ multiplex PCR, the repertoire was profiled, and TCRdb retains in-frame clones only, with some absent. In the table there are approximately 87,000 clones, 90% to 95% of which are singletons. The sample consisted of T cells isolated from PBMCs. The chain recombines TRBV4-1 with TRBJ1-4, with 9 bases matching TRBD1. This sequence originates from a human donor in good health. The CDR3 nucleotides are TGCGCCAGCAGCCAAGAGGCACAGGGGGCGGGAGAAAAACTGTTTTTT. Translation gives CASSQEAQGAGEKLFF.